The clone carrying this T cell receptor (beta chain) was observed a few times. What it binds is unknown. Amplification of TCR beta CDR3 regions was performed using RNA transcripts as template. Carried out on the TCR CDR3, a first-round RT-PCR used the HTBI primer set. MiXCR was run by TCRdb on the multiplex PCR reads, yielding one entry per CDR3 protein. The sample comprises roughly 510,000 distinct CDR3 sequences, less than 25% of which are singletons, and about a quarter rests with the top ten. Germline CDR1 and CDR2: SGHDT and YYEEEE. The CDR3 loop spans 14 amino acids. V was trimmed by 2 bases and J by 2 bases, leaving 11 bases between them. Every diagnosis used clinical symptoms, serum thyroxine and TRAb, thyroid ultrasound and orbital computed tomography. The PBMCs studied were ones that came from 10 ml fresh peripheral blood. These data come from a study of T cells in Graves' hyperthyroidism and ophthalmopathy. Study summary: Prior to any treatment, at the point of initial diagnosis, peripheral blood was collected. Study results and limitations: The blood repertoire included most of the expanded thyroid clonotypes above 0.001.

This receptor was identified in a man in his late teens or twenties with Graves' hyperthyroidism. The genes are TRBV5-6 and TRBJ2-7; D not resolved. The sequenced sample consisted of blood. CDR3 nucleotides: TGTGCCAGCAGCTTAAGGATAAGACCCTACGAGCAGTACTTC. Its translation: CASSLRIRPYEQYF.